The clone carrying this TCR beta chain was seen a single time. Its specificity is not known. The data originate from a study of shared clonotypes between healthy human individuals. Overall study findings and caveats: Rarefaction curves obtained for sorted subsets showed sequencing incomplete despite large depth. Relative to clonotypes present in all four donors, those not shared had lower generation probabilities. Specimens sampled were limited to blood, with tissue repertoires likely differing. Generally, estimated richness proved larger in naive subsets than it did in memory subsets.

Assay used: immunoSEQ multiplex PCR; TCRdb lists only in-frame clones, some missing. This table holds about 980,000 clones, over 60% found once. This CDR3 has 14 amino acids. Germline lookup yields CDR1 SNHLY and CDR2 FYNNEI. Trimming pared 9 bases from V and 4 bases from J, leaving 17 bases between. This rearrangement joins TRBV2 to TRBJ2-3; TRBD2 is a possible D gene (6 bases). Specimen: memory CD4+ T cells sorted from blood. Subset defined: CD45RA-negative fraction. The source of this sequence is a young man in good health. The chain's CDR3 is CASEPGVPADTQYF. In nucleotides, the CDR3 is TGTGCCAGTGAACCGGGGGTCCCGGCAGATACGCAGTATTTT.